This is a list of T cell receptor beta chains from one sample in a study of T cell repertoires in cytomegalovirus infection. These receptors lack a known antigen. TCRdb ran MiXCR on the reads and lists one entry per CDR3 protein. The sample records about 700,000 distinct CDR3 sequences, about 33% being singletons. Sequencing used cultured PBMCs, obtained from culture after CMV antigen stimulation. The source of these receptors is a human donor in good health (CMV status not recorded). Some clones in this sample may be carry-over from other donors' samples. CDR3s include the opening cysteine and the closing phenylalanine or tryptophan. The order of the fields is clone size, V gene, J gene, D gene, CDR3 protein, CDR3 DNA. D genes are given only for firm matches. Clone sizes are given selectively: once, few, many, or a class where the clone is expanded.

>many|TRBV6-1|TRBJ1-1|NA
CASSRYAGTEMNTEAFF
TGTGCCAGCAGTCGATATGCCGGGACGGAAATGAACACTGAAGCTTTCTTT
>few|TRBV6-7|TRBJ1-2|NA
CASSYSTTSTNYGYTF
TGTGCCAGCAGTTACTCGACGACGTCAACCAACTATGGCTACACCTTC
>few|TRBV7-9|TRBJ2-5|NA
CASSPPIGRETQYF
TGTGCCAGCAGCCCCCCGATAGGGAGAGAGACCCAGTACTTC
>NA|TRBV2|TRBJ2-7|TRBD1
CASSLDRTGTYEQYF
TGTGCCAGCAGTCTGGATAGGACAGGGACCTACGAGCAGTACTTC
>NA|TRBV12-3/TRBV12-4|TRBJ1-1|TRBD1
CASKNSGGRGQTAFF
TGTGCCAGCAAAAACTCGGGGGGCAGGGGGCAAACTGCTTTCTTT
>NA|TRBV14|TRBJ2-1|TRBD2
CASSQVSGGPYSFNEQFF
TGTGCCAGCAGCCAAGTTTCGGGAGGGCCCTACTCGTTTAATGAGCAGTTCTTC
>once|TRBV7-8|TRBJ2-2|NA
CASSSTGPSGELFF
TGTGCCAGCAGCTCCACAGGGCCGAGCGGGGAGCTGTTTTTT
>few|TRBV15|TRBJ2-7|NA
CATSRDPQGFSYEQYF
TGTGCCACCAGCAGAGATCCGCAGGGTTTCTCCTACGAGCAGTACTTC
>NA|TRBV18|TRBJ1-2|TRBD1
CASSLGQDTNYGYTF
TGTGCCAGCTCACTGGGACAGGATACTAACTATGGCTACACCTTC
>few|TRBV25-1|TRBJ1-1|NA
CASSRPTQGNTEAFF
TGTGCCAGCAGTCGACCCACACAGGGGAACACTGAAGCTTTCTTT
>few|TRBV6-4|TRBJ2-3|TRBD2
CASSPTSWGDTQYF
TGTGCCAGCAGCCCGACTAGCTGGGGAGATACGCAGTATTTT
>few|TRBV20-1|TRBJ2-4|TRBD1
CSAEGQGGVLNIQYF
TGCAGTGCTGAGGGACAGGGAGGTGTCTTGAACATTCAGTACTTC
>NA|TRBV5-4|TRBJ2-5|TRBD2
CASQPGGTNPQETQYF
TGTGCCAGCCAACCCGGAGGGACTAACCCACAAGAGACCCAGTACTTC
>few|TRBV12-3/TRBV12-4|TRBJ1-4|NA
CASSLDQGDGLFF
TGTGCCAGCAGTTTGGACCAGGGCGACGGACTGTTTTTT
>NA|TRBV4-3|TRBJ2-2|NA
CASSQVFSSAGGAELFF
TGCGCCAGCAGCCAAGTTTTTAGCTCTGCTGGCGGCGCTGAGCTGTTTTTT
>few|TRBV6-6|TRBJ1-1|NA
CASSYSIGDTEAFF
TGTGCCAGCAGTTACTCGATCGGGGACACTGAAGCTTTCTTT
>NA|TRBV12-3/TRBV12-4|TRBJ2-3|NA
CASSFNKATQYF
TGTGCCAGCAGTTTCAATAAAGCAACGCAGTATTTT
>few|TRBV4-1|TRBJ2-1|NA
CASSEGNYMYEQFF
TGCGCCAGCAGCGAAGGGAATTATATGTATGAGCAGTTCTTC
>once|TRBV11-2|TRBJ1-1|NA
CASSLRRDGTEAFF
TGTGCCAGCAGCTTACGCAGGGACGGCACTGAAGCTTTCTTT
>few|TRBV19|TRBJ1-3|TRBD1
CASRPRDRAGNTIYF
TGTGCCAGTAGGCCCCGGGACAGGGCTGGAAACACCATATATTTT